This passage covers 20 T cell receptor beta chains from one sample sequenced in a study of immune characterization of retroperitoneal liposarcoma. Via MiXCR, TCRdb re-called the PCR reads, giving one row per CDR3 protein. The sample includes approximately 9,600 distinct CDR3 sequences, approximately 30% of them seen just once. Sequenced: tumor tissue. The receptors come from a male donor with retroperitoneal liposarcoma.

In this sample, this clonotype turned up once. The chain recombines TRBV7-6 with TRBJ2-2; D unclear. The V end lost 8 bases, the J end lost 6 bases, and 10 bases lay between the germline ends. Per the germline V gene, CDR1 is SGHVS and CDR2 is FNYEAQ. CDR3 length equals 12 residues. CDR3 nucleotides: TGTGCCAGCCGAGCAGAGTCCGGGGAGCTGTTTTTT. Residues: CASRAESGELFF. The variable domain in full, completed from reference TRBV7-6 and TRBJ2-2, reads GAGVSQSPRYKVTKRGQDVALRCDPISGHVSLYWYRQALGQGPEFLTYFNYEAQQDKSGLPNDRFSAERPEGSISTLTIQRTEQRDSAMYRCASRAESGELFFGEGSRLTVL.

With respect to this clonotype: With a much larger clone just one base away, this may be a read error. J is TRBJ1-5 and V is TRBV27; D remains ambiguous. Trimming stripped 10 bases from V and 4 bases from J, with 14 bases between. The CDR3 runs to 13 residues. Germline V gives CDR1 MNHEY, CDR2 SMNVEV (reference sequence). This CDR3 reads CANSRIGNQPQHF. Here the CDR3 DNA reads TGTGCCAACAGCCGGATCGGGAATCAGCCCCAGCATTTT.

By its share, this clonotype is large. The rearrangement joins TRBV6-1 to TRBJ2-1, with TRBD2 matching 13 bases. The CDR3 covers 19 residues. The V gene's germline CDR1 is MNHNS and CDR2 SASEGT. Trimming took 3 bases from V and 0 from J; bases not matched to a gene: 8. DNA of the CDR3: TGTGCCAGCAGTGACCCGGGACTAGCGGGGACTTACTCCTACAATGAGCAGTTCTTC. The encoded protein is CASSDPGLAGTYSYNEQFF.

By share of the sample, this clonotype is medium-sized. V gene TRBV7-2 combines with J gene TRBJ1-5; no reliable D call. Germline V gene lookup returns CDR1 SGHTA and CDR2 FQGNSA. The CDR3 is 15 amino acids. V was clipped by 5 bases and J by 5 bases, with 16 bases between them. The CDR3: CASSPRHRADQPQHF. CDR3 nucleotides: TGTGCCAGCAGCCCCCGCCATCGGGCGGATCAGCCCCAGCATTTT.

The rearrangement links TRBV6-1 to TRBJ2-1; 14 bases match TRBD2. The trim removed 7 bases at V and 8 bases at J, leaving 7 bases unmatched. Germline-derived CDR1 and CDR2 are MNHNS and SASEGT. This CDR3 spans 15 amino acids. CDR3 loop: CASTPGTSGRHEQFF. DNA of the CDR3: TGTGCCAGCACCCCCGGGACTAGCGGGAGACATGAGCAGTTCTTC.

This clonotype was detected ten times or more. The junction departs from the called germline gene at one end, perhaps through a read error. The gene calls are TRBV6-1 and TRBJ2-1; tentative D call: TRBD2 (6 bases). Germline assignment: CDR1 MNHNS and CDR2 SASEGT. The CDR3 is made up of 13 amino acids. The CDR3, as DNA: TGTGCCAGCAGTGAAGGTGGCACTAGCTCGATTGACTTC. It is translated as CASSEGGTSSIDF.

The rearrangement joins TRBV11-2 to TRBJ2-1, with a possible D match to TRBD2 (8 bases). The J call is in doubt because the DNA end fits TRBJ2-7 better. The germline V gene has CDR1 SGHAT and CDR2 FQNNGV. The CDR3 runs 19 residues. The CDR3 bases are TGTGCCAGCAGCTTAGGGGGTGGTAGCGGGGACAGCTCCTACAATGAGCAGTACTTC. Amino acid sequence: CASSLGGGSGDSSYNEQYF.

This clonotype has just a few counts. A much bigger clone sits one base away, suggesting this may be a read error. V and J are TRBV6-1 and TRBJ1-5, with a possible D match to TRBD1 (5 bases). V lost 7 bases and J 11 bases, leaving 18 bases between the germline ends. This CDR3 comprises 13 residues. CDR1 MNHNS and CDR2 SASEGT come from the germline V gene. CDR3 in amino acids: CASNTQGGAAQHF. CDR3 nucleotide sequence: TGTGCCAGCAACACGCAGGGAGGGGCGGCCCAGCATTTT.

The chain is built from TRBV6-1 and TRBJ2-2, with 8 bases identical to TRBD2. Germline V CDR1 and CDR2: MNHNS, SASEGT. CDR3 length: 18 amino acids. V lost 5 bases to trimming and J lost 4 bases; unmatched junction nucleotides: 15. The CDR3: CASSQFPPGLVSTGELFF. The CDR3 nucleotides are TGTGCCAGCAGTCAGTTTCCCCCGGGACTAGTATCCACCGGGGAGCTGTTTTTT.

The chain recombines TRBV7-2 with TRBJ2-5, with 12 nucleotides matching TRBD2. Germline trimming cut 3 bases from V and 11 bases from J; bases unmatched to any gene: 10. The germline V gene encodes CDR1 SGHTA and CDR2 FQGNSA. CDR3 size: 15 residues. CDR3 DNA: TGTGCCAGCAGCTTGACTAGCGGGAGTTACAATGAGCAGTACTTC. Its translation: CASSLTSGSYNEQYF.

This clonotype turned up a few times. The chain uses TRBV6-1 and TRBJ2-1, with TRBD2 identical over 10 bases. The germline gives CDR1 MNHNS, CDR2 SASEGT. V gave up 10 bases and J gave up 13 bases; unmatched junction bases: 22. The CDR3 extends over 16 amino acids. The CDR3 here is CATSRSSGGFQETQFF. CDR3 nucleotides: TGTGCCACCTCCAGATCTAGCGGGGGTTTCCAAGAGACCCAGTTCTTC.

By its share, this clonotype is medium-sized. The rearrangement joins TRBV6-1 to TRBJ2-1, with TRBD2 identical over 7 bases. Germline V CDR1 and CDR2: MNHNS, SASEGT. The CDR3 is 13 residues long. The V gene end was trimmed by 4 bases and the J gene end by 10 bases; junction bases not matched to a gene: 7. The CDR3 DNA reads as TGTGCCAGCAGTGCCGGGACTATTTACGAGCAGTTCTTC. Translation gives CASSAGTIYEQFF.

The chain joins TRBV11-2 to TRBJ2-1, with D maybe TRBD1 (5 bases). The closer fit of TRBJ2-7 to the DNA end suggests the J call may be wrong. This CDR3 has 12 residues. Germline V CDR1 and CDR2: SGHAT, FQNNGV. As DNA, the CDR3 is TGTGCCAGCAGCTTATCAGGGTCCGAGCAGTACTTC. This sequence encodes CASSLSGSEQYF.

Regarding this clonotype: This sequence may be a read error, since a much larger clone differs from it by one base. The chain combines TRBV6-6 with TRBJ2-3; TRBD2 agrees at 11 bases. The CDR3 runs to 15 residues. CDR1 MNHNY and CDR2 SVGAGI come from the germline V gene (reference sequence). CDR3 DNA sequence: TGTGCCAGCAGTTTAGCGGGAGGGAGCACAGATAGGCAGTATTTT. This encodes CASSLAGGSTDRQYF.

This clonotype has a handful of counts. V is TRBV7-2 and J is TRBJ1-5; 7 nucleotides match TRBD1. Unmatched junction bases numbered 9, after V lost 5 bases and J lost 11 bases. The CDR3 totals 13 residues. Germline V lookup: CDR1 SGHTA, CDR2 FQGNSA. The CDR3, as DNA: TGTGCCAGCAGCGCCGGGACAGAGGTTTCCCAGCATTTT. It translates to CASSAGTEVSQHF. The entire variable domain, with the rest obtained from reference TRBV7-2 and TRBJ1-5, is as follows: GAGVSQSPSNKVTEKGKDVELRCDPISGHTALYWYRQSLGQGLEFLIYFQGNSAPDKSGLPSDRFSAERTGGSVSTLTIQRTQQEDSAVYLCASSAGTEVSQHFGDGTRLSIL.

This clonotype is large (0.1 to 1%) within its sample. The rearrangement joins TRBV7-8 to TRBJ2-7, with D hard to call. This CDR3 spans 15 amino acids. Looked up from germline, CDR1 is SGHVS and CDR2 is FQNEAQ. V lost 2 bases and J 3 bases, leaving 14 bases between the germline ends. The CDR3 DNA sequence: TGTGCCAGCAGCTTAAGGTTCGGGCCTCGCTACGAGCAGTACTTC. Translated, it gives CASSLRFGPRYEQYF.

This clonotype is medium-sized. The rearrangement joins TRBV7-2 to TRBJ2-6; D is uncertain. The CDR3 loop spans 15 amino acids. Germline values: CDR1 SGHTA, CDR2 FQGNSA. Trimming removed 2 bases at V and 4 bases at J, with 9 bases between. The CDR3 loop is CASSLMADGANVLTF. The DNA for the CDR3 is TGTGCCAGCAGCTTAATGGCGGACGGGGCCAACGTCCTGACTTTC.

This clonotype was counted ten times or more. The chain links TRBV11-3 to TRBJ2-1, with TRBD2 matching 7 bases. CDR3 length: 12 residues. Germline assignment: CDR1 SGHNT and CDR2 YENEEA. Losses at the gene ends were 8 bases for V and 10 bases for J; bases not matched to a gene: 8. The CDR3 sequence: CASEGLSYEQFF. CDR3 DNA: TGTGCCAGCGAGGGACTATCCTACGAGCAGTTCTTC.

By sample fraction, this clonotype is medium-sized (0.01 to 0.1%). The chain recombines TRBV7-2 with TRBJ2-4; 7 positions agree with TRBD2. V was clipped by 5 bases and J by 9 bases; unmatched bases: 10. Germline CDR1 and CDR2: SGHTA and FQGNSA. The CDR3 has 14 residues. The CDR3 sequence: CASSPGGSRAIQYF. The CDR3 DNA is TGTGCCAGCAGCCCAGGCGGGAGCAGGGCCATTCAGTACTTC.

This chain joins TRBV6-1 and TRBJ2-1; the D is unclear. The V end lost 5 bases, the J end lost 10 bases, and 18 bases lay between the germline ends. The CDR3 has 14 residues. Germline lookup yields CDR1 MNHNS and CDR2 SASEGT. The DNA for the CDR3 is TGTGCCAGCAGTTCCCATGGAGTCTCCTACGAGCAGTTCTTC. Translated, it gives CASSSHGVSYEQFF.